What follows is one TCR beta chain and its context. Germline assignment: CDR1 MRHNA and CDR2 SNTAGT. CDR3 length equals 15 residues. TSTEM cells were defined as CCR7+ PD-1- TIGIT- CD8+ memory cells. Buffy coats of healthy donors yielded the PBMC. This specimen belongs to a study of human CD8 memory T cell subsets. Scientists made TCR beta libraries using UMI-labeled 5' RACE. One entry per CDR3 protein, without DNA, is what TCRdb gives after re-calling the 5' RACE reads. This repertoire includes about 10,000 distinct CDR3 sequences. Material: CD8+ stem-like memory T cells (TSCM and TCM) sorted from PBMCs. Subset described: stem-like memory CD8 T cells (TSTEM), CCR7+ PD-1- TIGIT-. The chain is built from TRBV6-4 and TRBJ2-7; TCRdb indicates TRBD2, and absent DNA this call remains unverified. This TCR derives from a human donor in good health. CDR3 sequence reads: CASSEGLADSYEQYF.